This T cell receptor beta chain was captured by sequencing in a study of shared clonotypes between healthy human individuals. In the study overall: Used for every donor were three CD4 naive, three CD4 memory, two CD8 naive and one CD8 memory plate.

Germline CDR1 reads MNHEY; CDR2 reads SVGAGI. Trimming left V 9 bases short and J 0 bases short, with 12 bases between. The CDR3 totals 14 residues. Study results and caveats: Larger estimated richness was generally recorded for naive subsets relative to memory subsets.

Several immunoSEQ 96-well plates shared each subset's DNA, each plate a replicate. Clones were read by immunoSEQ multiplex PCR, and TCRdb kept only the in-frame ones, dropping some. This sample has roughly 2 million clones; approximately 96% occur once, and the top ten carry roughly 0.13%. Turning to this clone: The target antigen is unknown.

Sequencing used naive CD4+ T cells sorted from blood. Subset of the sample: CD45RA+ positively selected. This receptor was identified in a man aged 18-30 years in good health. This chain uses TRBV6-5 with TRBJ2-1; TRBD2 might be the D (6 bases). The CDR3 region is CARRDFSSYNEQFF. The CDR3 DNA sequence: TGTGCCAGGCGGGACTTTAGCTCCTACAATGAGCAGTTCTTC.